This paragraph covers one T cell receptor beta chain sequence. Germline V gene data show CDR1 as SGHNT and CDR2 as YENEEA. The CDR3 has 17 amino acids. Germline trimming cut 5 bases from V and 2 bases from J; bases unmatched to any gene: 6. This sample is drawn from a study of identical twins. TCRdb independently ran MiXCR on the 5' RACE reads; one entry per CDR3 protein. The table lists about 520,000 distinct CDR3 sequences, roughly 21% of them singletons. These data also formed part of another study, on T cells expressing NK-cell markers.

This chain connects TRBV11-3 to TRBJ2-1, with 13 nucleotides matching TRBD2. Material for sequencing was CD4+ T cells sorted from blood. The sequence was obtained from a woman younger than 30 in good health. The CDR3, as DNA: TGTGCCAGCAGCAAAGGGGGGACTAGCGGGGCCTACAATGAGCAGTTCTTC. Protein: CASSKGGTSGAYNEQFF. The full variable domain, in which reference TRBV11-3 and TRBJ2-1 provide the parts outside the CDR3, is EAGVVQSPRYKIIEKKQPVAFWCNPISGHNTLYWYLQNLGQGPELLIRYENEEAVDDSQLPKDRFSAERLKGVDSTLKIQPAELGDSAVYLCASSKGGTSGAYNEQFFGPGTRLTVL.